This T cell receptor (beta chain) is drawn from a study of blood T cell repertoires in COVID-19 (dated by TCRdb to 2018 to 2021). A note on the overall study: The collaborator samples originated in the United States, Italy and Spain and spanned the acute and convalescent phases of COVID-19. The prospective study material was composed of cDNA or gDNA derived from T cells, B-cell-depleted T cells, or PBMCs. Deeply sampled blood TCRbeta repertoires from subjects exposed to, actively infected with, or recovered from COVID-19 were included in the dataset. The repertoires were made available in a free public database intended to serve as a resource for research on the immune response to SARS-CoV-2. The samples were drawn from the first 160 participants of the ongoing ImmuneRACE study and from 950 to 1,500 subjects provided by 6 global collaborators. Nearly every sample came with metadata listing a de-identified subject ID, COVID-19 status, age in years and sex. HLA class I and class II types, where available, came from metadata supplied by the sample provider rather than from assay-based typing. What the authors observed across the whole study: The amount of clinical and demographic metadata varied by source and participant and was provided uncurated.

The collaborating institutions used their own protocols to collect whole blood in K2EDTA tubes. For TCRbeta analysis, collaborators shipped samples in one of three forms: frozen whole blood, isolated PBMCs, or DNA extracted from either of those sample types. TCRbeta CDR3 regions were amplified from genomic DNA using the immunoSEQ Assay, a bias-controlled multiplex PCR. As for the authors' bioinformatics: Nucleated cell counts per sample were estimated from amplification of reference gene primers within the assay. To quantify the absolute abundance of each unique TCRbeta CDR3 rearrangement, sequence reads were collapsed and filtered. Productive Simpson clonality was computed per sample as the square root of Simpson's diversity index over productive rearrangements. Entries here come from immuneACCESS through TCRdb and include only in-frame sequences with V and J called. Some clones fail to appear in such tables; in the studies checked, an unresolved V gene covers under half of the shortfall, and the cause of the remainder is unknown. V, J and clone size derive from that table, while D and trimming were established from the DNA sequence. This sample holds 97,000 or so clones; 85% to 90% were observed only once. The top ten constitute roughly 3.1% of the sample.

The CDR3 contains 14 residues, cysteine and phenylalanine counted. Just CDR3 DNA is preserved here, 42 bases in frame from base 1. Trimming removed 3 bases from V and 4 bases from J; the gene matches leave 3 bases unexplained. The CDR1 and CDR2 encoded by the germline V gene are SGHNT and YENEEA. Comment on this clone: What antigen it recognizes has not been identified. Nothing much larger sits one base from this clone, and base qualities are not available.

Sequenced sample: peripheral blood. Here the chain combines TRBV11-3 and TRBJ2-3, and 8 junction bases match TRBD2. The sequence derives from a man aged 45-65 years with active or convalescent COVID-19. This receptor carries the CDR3 CASSLSGGSDTQYF. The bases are TGTGCCAGCAGCTTGAGCGGGGGCTCAGATACGCAGTATTTT.